This entry lists 27 T cell receptor beta chains sequenced from one sample in a study of T-cell memory formation after mild COVID-19. In TCRdb, the 5' RACE reads were re-called with MiXCR into one record per CDR3 protein. The sample includes hundreds of thousands of distinct CDR3 sequences, 20% seen only once; the top ten take 7.5% to 10%. The specimen sequenced was PBMCs or a T cell subset sorted from them (not recorded which). Receptors were obtained from an adult woman who had mild COVID-19 (a few samples of this study predate the infection). Cell type and time point are not known.

The J gene is TRBJ1-1, the V gene TRBV18; no clear D gene. This CDR3 region has 13 residues. CDR1 is KGHSH, CDR2 LQKENI, per germline. Trimming stripped 1 base from V and 5 bases from J, with 8 bases between. CDR3 residues: CASSPLEGTEAFF. Here the CDR3 DNA reads TGTGCCAGCTCACCACTTGAAGGGACTGAAGCTTTCTTT. Full variable domain (rest looked up from reference TRBV18 and TRBJ1-1): NAGVMQNPRHLVRRRGQEARLRCSPMKGHSHVYWYRQLPEEGLKFMVYLQKENIIDESGMPKERFSAEFPKEGPSILRIQQVVRGDSAAYFCASSPLEGTEAFFGQGTRLTVV.

The rearrangement uses TRBV25-1 and TRBJ2-2; 11 bases fit TRBD1. The length of the CDR3 is 15 residues. Per the germline V gene, CDR1 is MGHDK and CDR2 is SYGVNS. With 6 bases clipped from V and 4 bases from J, the junction kept 4 bases outside the gene matches. The CDR3 loop is CASRDRGPGTGELFF. In DNA, the CDR3 is TGTGCCAGCAGGGACAGGGGGCCTGGCACCGGGGAGCTGTTTTTT.

The rearrangement links TRBV29-1 to TRBJ2-5; D is unresolved. Germline CDR1 and CDR2: SQVTM and ANQGSEA. Trimming removed 7 bases from V and 9 bases from J, with 15 bases in between. This CDR3 is 11 amino acids long. In nucleotides, the CDR3 is TGCAGCGCCACCTCTAGGAATGCCCAGTACTTC. It is translated as CSATSRNAQYF.

There are a few counts of this clonotype. The V gene is TRBV6-1, the J gene TRBJ2-7; tentative D call: TRBD1 (5 bases). Trimming shortened V by 0 bases and J by 5 bases, and 8 bases separated the two germline ends. Germline lookup yields CDR1 MNHNS and CDR2 SASEGT. This CDR3 comprises 13 residues. The CDR3 DNA sequence: TGTGCCAGCAGTGAAGCTCCAGGGAACGAGCAGTACTTC. Protein sequence: CASSEAPGNEQYF.

The chain has TRBV7-9 and TRBJ2-7, with 11 bases that match TRBD2. The ends lost 8 bases at V and 5 bases at J; junction bases unmatched: 14. Germline CDR1 reads SEHNR; CDR2 reads FQNEAQ (reference sequence). This CDR3 has 16 amino acids. The CDR3 loop reads CASQPPPGLADHEQYF. CDR3 sequence (DNA): TGTGCCAGCCAACCCCCTCCGGGACTAGCGGATCACGAGCAGTACTTC.

This chain uses TRBV2 with TRBJ1-3, with D perhaps TRBD1 (5 bases). The ends were cut back, 1 base at V and 4 bases at J, with 14 bases in the middle. The CDR3 consists of 16 residues. CDR1 is SNHLY, CDR2 FYNNEI, per germline. The CDR3 here is CASSEVWGLQGNTIYF. CDR3 sequence (DNA): TGTGCCAGCAGTGAAGTTTGGGGACTCCAAGGAAACACCATATATTTT.

The chain recombines TRBV13 with TRBJ2-1; a possible D gene is TRBD2 (7 bases). The germline V and J ends were trimmed by 5 bases and 4 bases, with 15 bases remaining between them. CDR1 and CDR2 from the germline V gene are PRHDT and FYEKMQ (reference sequence). This CDR3 has 15 amino acids. CDR3 sequence reads: CASSHRGALYNEQFF. In DNA form, the CDR3 reads TGTGCCAGCAGCCACCGGGGGGCTCTGTACAATGAGCAGTTCTTC. The full variable domain, rest sourced from reference TRBV13 and TRBJ2-1, is AAGVIQSPRHLIKEKRETATLKCYPIPRHDTVYWYQQGPGQDPQFLISFYEKMQSDKGSIPDRFSAQQFSDYHSELNMSSLELGDSALYFCASSHRGALYNEQFFGPGTRLTVL.

The chain has TRBV9 and TRBJ1-1; 9 bases match TRBD1. Germline V gene data show CDR1 as SGDLS and CDR2 as YYNGEE. The ends lost 5 bases at V and 11 bases at J; junction bases unmatched: 16. The CDR3 runs 15 residues. The DNA of the CDR3 is TGTGCCAGCAGTCAATTTGGGACAGGGATGACCCCGGCTTTCTTT. Its translation is CASSQFGTGMTPAFF.

The chain uses TRBV6-6 and TRBJ1-5; 8 bases fit TRBD1. The CDR3 covers 17 residues. With 5 bases clipped from V and 0 bases from J, the junction kept 9 bases outside the gene matches. Germline V gene lookup returns CDR1 MNHNY and CDR2 SVGAGI (reference sequence). The CDR3 sequence is CASSPGTGVYSNQPQHF. In DNA, the CDR3 is TGTGCCAGCAGTCCTGGGACAGGTGTATATAGCAATCAGCCCCAGCATTTT.

Worth noting for this clonotype: This sequence may be a read error, since a much larger clone differs from it by one base. The chain uses TRBV4-3 and TRBJ1-1; maybe TRBD1 (5 bases). The CDR3 sequence is 15 residues long. CDR1 and CDR2 from the germline V gene are LGHNA and YSLEER. For the CDR3, the DNA is TGCGCCAGCAGCCAAGACAGGGTGGGGAACACTGAAGCTTACTTT. It yields the protein CASSQDRVGNTEAYF.

This clonotype was seen only a few times. An end of the junction does not agree with germline; a read error may underlie this. The V call is TRBV6-5, the J call TRBJ1-1, with D unclear. CDR1 and CDR2 from the germline V gene are MNHEY and SVGAGI. The CDR3 extends over 14 amino acids. DNA for the CDR3: TGTTCCAGCAGTTACTCTCGGGATAACACTGAAGCTTTCTTT. Amino acid sequence: CSSSYSRDNTEAFF.

This clonotype was counted a few times. The rearrangement joins TRBV5-5 to TRBJ1-1, with TRBD1 matching 7 bases. Trimming at V came to 1 base and at J to 8 bases, leaving 8 bases not matched to a gene. The V gene's germline CDR1 is SGHKS and CDR2 YYEKEE (reference sequence). This CDR3 is built from 14 residues. CDR3 sequence reads: CASSLTDREGEAFF. In DNA form, the CDR3 reads TGTGCCAGCAGCTTGACAGACAGGGAAGGCGAAGCTTTCTTT.

V and J are TRBV20-1 and TRBJ2-2; D ambiguous. The CDR3 loop spans 15 amino acids. With 0 bases removed from V and 4 bases from J, the gap between germline ends came to 12 bases. Germline CDR1 is DFQATT and CDR2 is SNEGSKA (reference sequence). In nucleotides, the CDR3 is TGCAGTGCTAGAGATTTAGCCGGTATCACCGGGGAGCTGTTTTTT. Amino acids: CSARDLAGITGELFF.

This clonotype has a handful of counts. The chain has TRBV6-1 and TRBJ1-6, with 8 nucleotides matching TRBD1. The junction had 8 bases not matched to a gene; V was cut back by 7 bases and J by 6 bases. From germline, CDR1 is MNHNS and CDR2 SASEGT. The CDR3 contains 15 residues. CDR3: CASNQGQVSNSPLHF. The CDR3 DNA is TGTGCCAGCAACCAGGGACAGGTTTCTAATTCACCCCTCCACTTT.

This clonotype was counted a few times. The V call is TRBV20-1, the J call TRBJ2-5; a weak D match, TRBD1 (6 bases). V was pared by 0 bases and J by 5 bases, with 16 bases between. This CDR3 has 15 amino acids. Germline V lookup: CDR1 DFQATT, CDR2 SNEGSKA (reference sequence). CDR3 protein: CSARDHRDGGETQYF. For the CDR3, the DNA is TGCAGTGCTAGAGATCACAGGGACGGCGGGGAGACCCAGTACTTC.

In its sample, this clonotype was seen a few times. The chain carries TRBV11-1 and TRBJ2-1; D perhaps matches TRBD2 (5 bases). The CDR3 loop spans 15 amino acids. Trimming cost V 6 bases and J 4 bases, with 16 bases left between them. Per the germline V gene, CDR1 is SGHAT and CDR2 is FQDESV (reference sequence). The CDR3 DNA reads TGTGCCAGCAGACTCCTCCACCGAGGGTACAATGAGCAGTTCTTC. Residues: CASRLLHRGYNEQFF.

This chain links TRBV24-1 with TRBJ1-3; perhaps TRBD1 as D (5 bases). The germline gives CDR1 KGHDR, CDR2 SFDVKD. This CDR3 is 15 amino acids long. V was clipped by 2 bases and J by 0 bases, with 7 bases between them. This chain's CDR3 is CATSDSGLSGNTIYF. CDR3 nucleotides: TGTGCCACCAGTGATTCGGGGCTCTCTGGAAACACCATATATTTT.

This clonotype was observed a few times. The chain carries TRBV12-3 or TRBV12-4 and TRBJ2-7, with a possible D match to TRBD2 (6 bases). V lost 7 bases, J lost 6 bases, and 22 bases lay in between. CDR3 size: 15 residues. For the CDR3, the DNA is TGTGCCAGCACCCCGCGGGGATTGGACTTTGGCGAGCAGTACTTC. Its protein is CASTPRGLDFGEQYF.

V and J are TRBV5-1 and TRBJ1-2, with D possibly matching TRBD1 (5 bases). Trimming left V 3 bases short and J 8 bases short, with 14 bases between. The germline V gene has CDR1 SGHRS and CDR2 YFSETQ. The CDR3 has 13 amino acids. CDR3 bases: TGCGCCAGCAGCTCGGCCCCCGGGGACGGCTACACCTTC. Protein sequence: CASSSAPGDGYTF.

The J gene is TRBJ2-5, the V gene TRBV7-9; 7 bases are shared with TRBD2. Germline CDR1 and CDR2: SEHNR and FQNEAQ (reference sequence). The CDR3 length is 17 residues. V dropped 5 bases and J dropped 0; count of bases not matched to a gene: 12. DNA of the CDR3: TGTGCCAGCAGCCGAACAGACGGACTAGAGTACCAAGAGACCCAGTACTTC. Its translation: CASSRTDGLEYQETQYF.

The CDR3 DNA reads as TGCGCCAGCAGCCAAGAGTACAACGGCCGTTCACCCCTCCACTTT. Translated: CASSQEYNGRSPLHF. This chain connects TRBV4-3 to TRBJ1-6, with D unresolved. This CDR3 is built from 15 residues. The V end lost 0 bases, the J end lost 9 bases, and 12 bases lay between the germline ends. Per germline, CDR1 LGHNA and CDR2 YSLEER.

CDR3 DNA sequence: TGTGCCAGCTCACCGGGACACCCCCTCCACTTT. It encodes CASSPGHPLHF. V gene TRBV18 combines with J gene TRBJ1-6; D is perhaps TRBD1 (6 bases). The CDR3 length is 11 residues. Trimming stripped 3 bases from V and 13 bases from J, with 7 bases between. Germline lookup yields CDR1 KGHSH and CDR2 LQKENI.

The chain carries TRBV18 and TRBJ2-7; TRBD2 aligns across 13 bases. The CDR3 consists of 18 residues. Trimming removed 3 bases from V and 3 bases from J; junction bases left unmatched: 11. The germline V gene encodes CDR1 KGHSH and CDR2 LQKENI. The CDR3: CASSPVSRGTSGNYEQYF. The CDR3, as DNA: TGTGCCAGCTCACCTGTCTCCCGCGGGACTAGCGGGAACTACGAGCAGTACTTC. The variable domain in full, with the rest retrieved from reference TRBV18 and TRBJ2-7, is NAGVMQNPRHLVRRRGQEARLRCSPMKGHSHVYWYRQLPEEGLKFMVYLQKENIIDESGMPKERFSAEFPKEGPSILRIQQVVRGDSAAYFCASSPVSRGTSGNYEQYFGPGTRLTVT.

This clonotype was counted only a few times. The J gene is TRBJ2-3, the V gene TRBV9, with D perhaps being TRBD1 or TRBD2 (5 bases each). CDR3 length equals 15 residues. V shed 0 bases and J shed 2 bases, with 10 bases lying between them. The germline V gene encodes CDR1 SGDLS and CDR2 YYNGEE. Here the CDR3 reads CASSVGDVLTDTQYF. The CDR3 coding sequence is TGTGCCAGCAGCGTAGGGGACGTACTCACAGATACGCAGTATTTT.

V is TRBV2 and J is TRBJ2-7, with 9 nucleotides matching TRBD1. In germline, CDR1 is SNHLY, CDR2 FYNNEI. Trimming cost V 7 bases and J 1 base; bases outside gene matches: 8. CDR3 length: 15 residues. Written as DNA, the CDR3 is TGTGCCAGCAAAGAGGTGGGACAGGGATCCTACGAGCAGTACTTC. Its translation is CASKEVGQGSYEQYF. Variable domain in full (rest from reference TRBV2 and TRBJ2-7): EPEVTQTPSHQVTQMGQEVILRCVPISNHLYFYWYRQILGQKVEFLVSFYNNEISEKSEIFDDQFSVERPDGSNFTLKIRSTKLEDSAMYFCASKEVGQGSYEQYFGPGTRLTVT.

The genes are TRBV6-5 and TRBJ2-7, with 7 bases identical to TRBD1. The trim removed 9 bases at V and 7 bases at J, leaving 9 bases unmatched. The CDR3 is made up of 12 amino acids. Per germline, CDR1 MNHEY and CDR2 SVGAGI. This CDR3 is CASREGATEQYF. CDR3 in DNA: TGTGCCAGTCGTGAGGGGGCGACTGAGCAGTACTTC.

This clonotype came up a few times. The chain carries TRBV5-6 and TRBJ2-5, with D perhaps TRBD2 (6 bases). Germline V gives CDR1 SGHDT, CDR2 YYEEEE. The CDR3 is made up of 17 amino acids. V lost 1 base and J lost 2, with 18 bases in between. The CDR3 nucleotides are TGTGCCAGCAGCTTGTTGGTGGGGGGAGCAGGACAAGAGACCCAGTACTTC. Its translation is CASSLLVGGAGQETQYF.